The 9 T cell receptor beta chains below all came from one sample that was sequenced in a study of cytomegalovirus exposure and HLA in healthy donors. The PCR employed 60 Vbeta primers together with 13 Jbeta primers. Generated by immunoSEQ multiplex PCR, the TCRdb table keeps only in-frame clones and is missing some. The sample lists around 150,000 clones; about three fifths were seen once. Sequencing was performed on PBMCs. These receptors originate from a male donor in good health and CMV-seronegative.

The genes are TRBV6-1 and TRBJ2-1, with D perhaps matching TRBD2 (6 bases). V lost 6 bases and J lost 8, with 17 bases in between. The CDR3 loop spans 14 amino acids. Germline CDR1 reads MNHNS; CDR2 reads SASEGT. CDR3 sequence (DNA): TGTGCCAGCAGGCGGGGTCTCCAGGCCGATGAGCAGTTCTTC. This encodes CASRRGLQADEQFF.

The chain employs TRBV2 and TRBJ2-7; D is perhaps TRBD1 (6 bases). V lost 8 bases and J 2 bases, leaving 7 bases between the germline ends. This CDR3 has 11 residues. CDR1 is SNHLY and CDR2 is FYNNEI in the germline V gene. Here the CDR3 DNA reads TGTGCCAGCGGGGGCCCCTACGAGCAGTACTTC. It yields the protein CASGGPYEQYF.

The count of this clone is one. The V call is TRBV27, the J call TRBJ2-5, with TRBD1 matching 9 bases. Germline assignment: CDR1 MNHEY and CDR2 SMNVEV (reference sequence). With V trimmed by 10 bases and J by 4 bases, 16 bases remained unmatched. The CDR3 totals 16 residues. The CDR3 loop is CAIPHRDRVYGETQYF. The CDR3, as DNA: TGTGCCATTCCCCACCGGGACAGGGTCTATGGAGAGACCCAGTACTTC.

V usage is TRBV2 and J usage is TRBJ1-1, with D perhaps TRBD1 (6 bases). This CDR3 contains 15 residues. V lost 4 bases, J lost 5 bases, and 17 bases lay in between. CDR1 and CDR2 (germline): SNHLY, FYNNEI. As DNA, the CDR3 is TGTGCCAGCAGTGGTTACAGGGTCGGGGCAACTGAAGCTTTCTTT. It translates to CASSGYRVGATEAFF.

This clone occurred a few times. The chain couples TRBV9 to TRBJ2-3; 14 bases are a match to TRBD2. CDR1 is SGDLS and CDR2 is YYNGEE in the germline V gene. With V trimmed by 4 bases and J by 4 bases, 2 bases remained unmatched. This CDR3 has 15 residues. CDR3 amino acids: CASSPGLAGADTQYF. The DNA for the CDR3 is TGTGCCAGCAGCCCGGGACTAGCGGGGGCAGATACGCAGTATTTT.

This rearrangement joins TRBV5-1 to TRBJ2-7; the D is unclear. V gave up 5 bases and J gave up 2 bases, with 2 bases separating them. Germline CDR1 is SGHRS and CDR2 is YFSETQ. The CDR3 sequence is 10 residues long. The CDR3 DNA sequence: TGCGCCAGCAGTACCTACGAGCAGTACTTC. This translates into CASSTYEQYF.

Only a few counts were recorded for this clone. CDR3 DNA: TGTGCCAGCAGGAGGGACAGGGAAAGGACTGAAGCTTTCTTT. It translates to CASRRDRERTEAFF. The V and J genes are TRBV6-5 and TRBJ1-1; 9 bases match TRBD1. Germline CDR1 and CDR2: MNHEY and SVGAGI. The V and J ends lost 6 bases and 5 bases, in that order; junction bases with no gene match: 7. CDR3 length: 14 residues.

This clone came up a few times. The chain uses TRBV9 and TRBJ2-1; 7 bases map to TRBD1. The CDR3 is made up of 16 amino acids. J was trimmed by 5 bases and V by 0 bases; bases with no gene match: 8. Germline CDR1 and CDR2: SGDLS and YYNGEE. The CDR3, as DNA: TGTGCCAGCAGCGTAGCGTCAGGGGGATTCAACAATGAGCAGTTCTTC. As protein: CASSVASGGFNNEQFF.

The chain joins TRBV21-1 to TRBJ1-1. TRBV21-1 is flagged as a pseudogene. The CDR3 length is 16 residues. CDR3: CASSKADGGINTEAFF. In DNA form, the CDR3 reads TGTGCCAGCAGCAAAGCTGATGGGGGGATAAACACTGAAGCTTTCTTT.